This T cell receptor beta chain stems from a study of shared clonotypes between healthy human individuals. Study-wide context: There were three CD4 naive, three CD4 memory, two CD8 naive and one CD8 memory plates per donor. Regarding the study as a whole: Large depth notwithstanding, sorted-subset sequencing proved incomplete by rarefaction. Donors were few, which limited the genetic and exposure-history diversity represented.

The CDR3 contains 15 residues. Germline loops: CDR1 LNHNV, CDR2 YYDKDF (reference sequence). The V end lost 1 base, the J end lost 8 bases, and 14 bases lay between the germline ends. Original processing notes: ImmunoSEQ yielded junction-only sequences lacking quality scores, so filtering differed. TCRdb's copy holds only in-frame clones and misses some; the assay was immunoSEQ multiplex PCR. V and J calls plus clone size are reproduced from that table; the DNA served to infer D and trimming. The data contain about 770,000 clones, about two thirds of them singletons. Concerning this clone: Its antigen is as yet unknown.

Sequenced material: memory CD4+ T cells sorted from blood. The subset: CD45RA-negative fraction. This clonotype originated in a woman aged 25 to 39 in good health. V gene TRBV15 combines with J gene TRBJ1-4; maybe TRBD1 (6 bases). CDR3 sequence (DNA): TGTGCCACCAGCAGAGGTGGGGGGGCCGACGAAAAACTGTTTTTT. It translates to CATSRGGGADEKLFF.